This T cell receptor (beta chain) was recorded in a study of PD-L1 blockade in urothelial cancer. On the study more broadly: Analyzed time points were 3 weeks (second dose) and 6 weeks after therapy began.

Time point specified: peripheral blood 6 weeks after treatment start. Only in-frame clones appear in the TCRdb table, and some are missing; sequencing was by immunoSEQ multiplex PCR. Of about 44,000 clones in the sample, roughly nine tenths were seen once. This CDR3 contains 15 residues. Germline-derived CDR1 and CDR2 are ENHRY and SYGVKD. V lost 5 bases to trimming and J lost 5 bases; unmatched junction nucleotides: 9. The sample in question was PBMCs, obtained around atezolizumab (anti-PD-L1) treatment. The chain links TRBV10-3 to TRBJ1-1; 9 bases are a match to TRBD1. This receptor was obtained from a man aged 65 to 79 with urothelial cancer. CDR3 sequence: CAISPGTGMGTEAFF. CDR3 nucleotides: TGTGCCATCAGTCCCGGGACAGGGATGGGGACTGAAGCTTTCTTT.